This passage covers 6 T cell receptor beta chains from one sample sequenced in a study of regulatory T cells in long-lasting Graves disease. The sample's time point: persistent/refractory GD, antithyroid drugs over 5 years with positive TRAb. Extracted PBMC RNA gave rise to the TCR library. iRepertoire HTBI primers and Arm-PCR of CDR3 regions built TCR beta libraries. A single record per CDR3 protein comes from TCRdb applying MiXCR to the multiplex PCR reads. In the table there are approximately 690,000 distinct CDR3 sequences, 25% to 35% of which are singletons. The specimen comprised peripheral blood mononuclear cells (PBMCs), sampled when the disease was refractory, from a patient treated with antithyroid drugs. The receptors stem from a female donor with Graves disease.

The CDR3, as DNA: TGTGCCACCAGCAGAGCGGGACACCAGCCCCAGCATTTT. Its protein product is CATSRAGHQPQHF. This sequence joins TRBV15 and TRBJ1-5; a possible D gene is TRBD1 (6 bases). The CDR3 is made up of 13 amino acids. The V gene's germline CDR1 is LNHNV and CDR2 YYDKDF (reference sequence). Trimming removed 1 base at V and 7 bases at J, with 8 bases between.

This clonotype was seen more than once but under ten times. This chain joins TRBV12-3 or TRBV12-4 and TRBJ2-3, with D possibly being TRBD2 (6 bases). The CDR3 runs to 13 residues. Trimming removed 7 bases from V and 5 bases from J, with 13 bases in between. The DNA of the CDR3 is TGTGCCAGCACCTTAGTGGGGGGAGATACGCAGTATTTT. Protein: CASTLVGGDTQYF.

V gene TRBV12-3 or TRBV12-4 combines with J gene TRBJ2-7; D not resolved. The ends were cut back, 3 bases at V and 4 bases at J, with 13 bases in the middle. The length of the CDR3 is 14 residues. The CDR3 DNA follows: TGTGCCAGCAGTTTTTACGGGTACGAGTACGAGCAGTACTTC. Amino acid sequence: CASSFYGYEYEQYF.

The CDR3 region is CASIEGPMNTEAFF. For the CDR3, the DNA is TGTGCCAGCATTGAGGGCCCGATGAACACTGAAGCTTTCTTT. The chain combines TRBV28 with TRBJ1-1, with no clear D. Trimming cost V 7 bases and J 0 bases, with 12 bases left between them. The germline CDR1 and CDR2 sequences are MDHEN and SYDVKM. The CDR3 is 14 amino acids.

There are many counts of this clonotype. Here the CDR3 DNA reads TGTGCCACCAGCAGAGATCGCGGACAGGTGGCTTTCTTT. It encodes CATSRDRGQVAFF. The chain employs TRBV15 and TRBJ1-1; 7 bases fit TRBD1. CDR3 size: 13 residues. The germline V gene encodes CDR1 LNHNV and CDR2 YYDKDF (reference sequence). After removal of 0 bases from V and 11 bases from J, the junction contained 6 bases not matched to a gene.

This clonotype was seen a few times. The V and J genes are TRBV28 and TRBJ1-2; D perhaps matches TRBD1 (5 bases). V was shortened by 8 bases and J by 0 bases, with 13 bases between the two germline ends. CDR1 is MDHEN and CDR2 is SYDVKM in the germline V gene. The CDR3 spans 14 residues. The CDR3 region is CASLEGIANYGYTF. The CDR3 DNA reads as TGTGCCAGCCTTGAGGGGATTGCTAACTATGGCTACACCTTC.